This passage covers 14 T cell receptor beta chains from one sample sequenced in a study of beta chain features in type 1 diabetes. General study results and limits: For Type 1 diabetes patients, all four CD4+ subsets carried TCRB CDR3s that were moderately but significantly shorter.

Sequenced material consisted of expressed TCRB transcripts (all of the isolated RNA was reverse transcribed). The assay was immunoSEQ multiplex PCR, and TCRdb's table has in-frame clones only and misses some. The repertoire has 130,000 or so clones, around 16% of them found once; the top ten carry roughly 2.6%. No antigen has been identified for these receptors. The sample taken for sequencing was central memory CD4+ T cells from blood. The receptor source for this set is a man in his late teens or twenties with type 1 diabetes.

This clone has just one count. This chain links TRBV5-1 with TRBJ2-2; D remains ambiguous. CDR1 is SGHRS and CDR2 is YFSETQ in the germline V gene. Trimming took off 3 bases at V and 1 base at J, with 7 bases between the two ends. This CDR3 comprises 14 residues. Written as DNA, the CDR3 is TGCGCCAGCAGCTACCGACAGAACACCGGGGAGCTGTTTTTT. It encodes CASSYRQNTGELFF.

This clone turned up a few times. This chain uses TRBV5-1 with TRBJ2-5; 8 nucleotides align to TRBD1. The CDR3 spans 15 residues. Trimming cost V 4 bases and J 5 bases; bases outside gene matches: 10. Germline assignment: CDR1 SGHRS and CDR2 YFSETQ. CDR3 residues: CASSPGQANTETQYF. The CDR3 DNA reads as TGCGCCAGCAGCCCGGGACAGGCAAACACGGAGACCCAGTACTTC.

This clone was counted at least ten times. The chain combines TRBV4-2 with TRBJ2-7; perhaps TRBD1 as D (6 bases). The CDR3 has 15 residues. Deletions cut 1 base from V and 0 bases from J, with 10 bases between. Germline V gene data show CDR1 as LGHNA and CDR2 as YNFKEQ. This CDR3 is CASSQADRSSYEQYF. CDR3 nucleotides: TGTGCCAGCAGCCAAGCCGACAGGTCCTCCTACGAGCAGTACTTC.

This clone was counted between two and nine times. The chain carries TRBV30 and TRBJ2-3; no clear D. CDR3 length equals 12 residues. V shed 3 bases and J shed 4 bases, with 8 bases lying between them. The germline gives CDR1 GTSNPN, CDR2 SVGIG (reference sequence). The CDR3 reads CAWRIAADTQYF. CDR3 nucleotides: TGTGCCTGGAGGATCGCAGCAGATACGCAGTATTTT.

The chain's CDR3 is CASSTRGGDTQYF. The CDR3 DNA is TGTGCCAGCAGCACCAGGGGGGGAGATACGCAGTATTTT. The chain recombines TRBV9 with TRBJ2-3; D may correspond to TRBD1 or TRBD2 (7 bases each). The CDR3 is 13 amino acids. Per germline, CDR1 SGDLS and CDR2 YYNGEE. With 4 bases removed from V and 5 bases from J, the gap between germline ends came to 11 bases.

The chain is built from TRBV29-1 and TRBJ1-1; D is unresolved. Germline V lookup: CDR1 SQVTM, CDR2 ANQGSEA. Trimming took off 5 bases at V and 0 bases at J, with 16 bases between the two ends. The CDR3 is 15 residues long. In DNA, the CDR3 is TGCAGCGTTAAGGCAGGTTGGGCGATGAACACTGAAGCTTTCTTT. This encodes CSVKAGWAMNTEAFF.

The chain combines TRBV6-1 with TRBJ2-7; D call uncertain. Germline V gives CDR1 MNHNS, CDR2 SASEGT. This CDR3 contains 11 residues. V lost 3 bases, J lost 5 bases, and 5 bases lay in between. Here the CDR3 reads CASSDRHEQYF. Here the CDR3 DNA reads TGTGCCAGCAGTGATCGGCACGAGCAGTACTTC.

In this sample, this clone turned up a few times. V gene TRBV7-2 combines with J gene TRBJ1-1; D unclear. V was shortened by 2 bases and J by 8 bases, with 6 bases between the two germline ends. The CDR3 runs to 11 residues. Germline CDR1 reads SGHTA; CDR2 reads FQGNSA. DNA for the CDR3: TGTGCCAGCAGCTTAATCCTGGAAGCTTTCTTT. It codes for CASSLILEAFF.

The chain is built from TRBV29-1 and TRBJ1-2; D unclear. The CDR3 loop spans 12 amino acids. Trimming stripped 0 bases from V and 8 bases from J, with 10 bases between. The germline V gene has CDR1 SQVTM and CDR2 ANQGSEA. In DNA form, the CDR3 reads TGCAGCGTTGAAGAAGGGAGTCAGGGCTACACCTTC. Its translation is CSVEEGSQGYTF. The variable domain in full, completed from reference TRBV29-1 and TRBJ1-2, reads SAVISQKPSRDICQRGTSLTIQCQVDSQVTMMFWYRQQPGQSLTLIATANQGSEATYESGFVIDKFPISRPNLTFSTLTVSNMSPEDSSIYLCSVEEGSQGYTFGSGTRLTVV.

This clone came up a few times. The chain is built from TRBV29-1 and TRBJ2-2; perhaps TRBD1 as D (6 bases). Germline V gene data show CDR1 as SQVTM and CDR2 as ANQGSEA. Between the trimmed V and J ends, which lost 7 bases and 5 bases, there was a span of 20 bases. The CDR3 contains 15 residues. This chain's CDR3 is CSAQRGTGRTGELFF. The CDR3 DNA reads TGCAGCGCCCAGAGGGGCACAGGGCGGACCGGGGAGCTGTTTTTT.

The V and J genes are TRBV29-1 and TRBJ1-1; D is unclear. This CDR3 has 12 amino acids. Germline loops: CDR1 SQVTM, CDR2 ANQGSEA. V dropped 4 bases and J dropped 6 bases, with 12 bases sitting between them. DNA for the CDR3: TGCAGCGTTGGTCGGGGATCGCCTGAAGCTTTCTTT. It specifies CSVGRGSPEAFF.

This clone was found a few times. The V call is TRBV2, the J call TRBJ1-1, with a weak D call TRBD1 (6 bases). CDR3 length: 14 residues. Germline V gives CDR1 SNHLY, CDR2 FYNNEI. The germline V and J ends were trimmed by 4 bases and 5 bases, with 14 bases remaining between them. CDR3 in DNA: TGTGCCAGCAGTGCCACAGGGACGTGGACTGAAGCTTTCTTT. As protein: CASSATGTWTEAFF.

J is TRBJ1-4 and V is TRBV6-5, with TRBD1 as a possible D gene (5 bases). Germline CDR1 is MNHEY and CDR2 is SVGAGI. The CDR3 runs 12 residues. The V and J ends lost 0 bases and 13 bases respectively, with 9 bases between them. The CDR3 DNA follows: TGTGCCAGCAGTTACTCCGGGGGAGGACTGTTTTTT. Translating gives CASSYSGGGLFF.

The sample holds a few counts of this clone. The V call is TRBV9, the J call TRBJ2-3; 7 bases match TRBD2. This CDR3 spans 13 amino acids. With V trimmed by 0 bases and J by 5 bases, 0 bases remained unmatched. From germline, CDR1 is SGDLS and CDR2 YYNGEE. For the CDR3, the DNA is TGTGCCAGCAGCGTAGGGACTAGAGATACGCAGTATTTT. Translation: CASSVGTRDTQYF. The variable domain in full, with the rest retrieved from reference TRBV9 and TRBJ2-3, is DSGVTQTPKHLITATGQRVTLRCSPRSGDLSVYWYQQSLDQGLQFLIQYYNGEERAKGNILERFSAQQFPDLHSELNLSSLELGDSALYFCASSVGTRDTQYFGPGTRLTVL.